This T cell receptor (beta chain) was captured by sequencing in a study of cytomegalovirus exposure and HLA in healthy donors. This clone was counted once. Antigen: not known. The method was immunoSEQ multiplex PCR; TCRdb's version includes in-frame clones alone and lacks a portion of them. The sample shows roughly 250,000 clones, about 86% of them seen only once. Study-wide results and limits: Some 150 TCR beta chains were listed as cytomegalovirus-associated. TCR sequences were mostly rare, though some public TCRs occurred in many donors. Reports described diagnosis of cytomegalovirus status by the classifier as highly specific and sensitive. According to a subsequent analysis, TCR clusters from the first cohort were inclined to appear together in the 90 to 150 validation repertoires.

The receptor was isolated from a man between 18 and 35 years old in good health and CMV-seronegative. The sequencing sample was made of PBMCs.

As DNA, the CDR3 is TGTGCCAGCAGGCCTGGACAGATCGGGAGGGCTGAAGCTTTCTTT. Its protein product is CASRPGQIGRAEAFF. The rearrangement links TRBV28 to TRBJ1-1; possible D gene TRBD1, 6 bases. Trimming shortened V by 6 bases and J by 6 bases, and 20 bases separated the two germline ends. This CDR3 has 15 amino acids. Germline CDR1 reads MDHEN; CDR2 reads SYDVKM.